The 29 T cell receptor beta chains below all came from one sample that was sequenced in a study of pediatric ulcerative colitis. The data were produced by immunoSEQ multiplex PCR, yet TCRdb's version contains in-frame clones alone and is incomplete. The data hold about 64,000 clones, with 77% observed a single time. The sample was blood. The receptor set was obtained from a boy aged 5 to 17 with moderate ulcerative colitis.

In its sample, this clone was seen a few times. This chain uses TRBV29-1 with TRBJ2-2; 9 bases map to TRBD2. The CDR3 is 18 amino acids. Losses at the gene ends were 7 bases for V and 7 bases for J; bases not matched to a gene: 22. Germline values: CDR1 SQVTM, CDR2 ANQGSEA. CDR3 bases: TGCAGCGCCCTGCTCCCGTCTCGAGCGGGAGGCCCCATCGGGGAGCTGTTTTTT. It yields the protein CSALLPSRAGGPIGELFF.

The rearrangement links TRBV11-2 to TRBJ1-4; D perhaps matches TRBD1 (6 bases). There are 17 residues in the CDR3. The V gene lost 2 bases and the J gene lost 3 bases, with 16 bases spanning the gap. Germline CDR1 reads SGHAT; CDR2 reads FQNNGV. CDR3 amino acids: CASSLPLTRGANEKLFF. The CDR3, as DNA: TGTGCCAGCAGCTTACCGCTAACAAGGGGGGCTAATGAAAAACTGTTTTTT.

This rearrangement joins TRBV29-1 to TRBJ1-6; TRBD1 aligns across 8 bases. Germline V CDR1 and CDR2: SQVTM, ANQGSEA. The CDR3 runs 13 residues. With V trimmed by 3 bases and J by 9 bases, 4 bases remained unmatched. CDR3 sequence: CSVDAGGGSPLHF. CDR3 nucleotide sequence: TGCAGCGTTGACGCAGGGGGCGGTTCACCCCTCCACTTT.

Here the CDR3 reads CASSESTGIYNEQFF. DNA for the CDR3: TGCGCCAGCAGTGAGTCAACAGGGATTTACAATGAGCAGTTCTTC. This chain links TRBV10-1 with TRBJ2-1; tentative D call: TRBD1 (6 bases). This CDR3 has 15 amino acids. CDR1 is WNHNN, CDR2 SYGVQD, per germline (reference sequence). V lost 0 bases and J 4 bases, leaving 10 bases between the germline ends.

As regards this clone: In the same sample, other DNA sequences code for this CDR3. The chain carries TRBV9 and TRBJ2-3; no clear D. Trimming took off 0 bases at V and 6 bases at J, with 8 bases between the two ends. The CDR3 contains 13 residues. CDR1 is SGDLS and CDR2 is YYNGEE in the germline V gene. Written as DNA, the CDR3 is TGTGCCAGCAGCGTAGGCGGCCGGGATACGCAGTATTTT. Its translation: CASSVGGRDTQYF.

V gene TRBV7-9 combines with J gene TRBJ1-2, with 10 positions matching TRBD1. This CDR3 is 14 amino acids long. The V segment lost 6 bases and the J segment 4 bases; nucleotides outside the gene matches: 5. Germline V CDR1 and CDR2: SEHNR, FQNEAQ (reference sequence). The CDR3 spells CASSQGTGAYGYTF. CDR3 coding DNA: TGTGCCAGCAGTCAGGGGACAGGGGCCTATGGCTACACCTTC.

V gene TRBV27 combines with J gene TRBJ2-7; D not certain. The germline CDR1 and CDR2 sequences are MNHEY and SMNVEV (reference sequence). The CDR3 runs to 16 residues. V dropped 5 bases and J dropped 0 bases, with 17 bases sitting between them. CDR3 bases: TGTGCCAGCAGTCCGAGTGGGATACGGAGCTCCTACGAGCAGTACTTC. Protein: CASSPSGIRSSYEQYF.

This chain joins TRBV4-2 and TRBJ2-7, with TRBD1 identical over 10 bases. This CDR3 region has 14 residues. J gave up 4 bases and V 4 bases, and 4 bases lay outside the gene matches. From germline, CDR1 is LGHNA and CDR2 YNFKEQ. The CDR3 region has the DNA TGTGCCAGCAGCCCGACAGGGGGCCCTTACGAGCAGTACTTC. Translating it yields CASSPTGGPYEQYF.

The chain uses TRBV7-3 and TRBJ2-7, with 9 bases aligning to TRBD2. CDR1 is SGHTA, CDR2 FQGTGA, per germline. This CDR3 spans 14 amino acids. After removal of 0 bases from V and 5 bases from J, the junction contained 2 bases not matched to a gene. CDR3 amino acids: CASSLTSGSHEQYF. The CDR3 region has the DNA TGTGCCAGCAGCTTAACTAGCGGGAGCCACGAGCAGTACTTC.

The genes are TRBV2 and TRBJ1-2; D is undetermined. The ends were cut back, 3 bases at V and 4 bases at J, with 12 bases in the middle. The CDR3 consists of 14 residues. CDR1 is SNHLY, CDR2 FYNNEI, per germline. CDR3 sequence reads: CASSDSGGIYGYTF. CDR3 nucleotide sequence: TGTGCCAGCAGTGATTCTGGTGGAATCTATGGCTACACCTTC.

In this sample, this clone turned up a few times. V and J are TRBV11-2 and TRBJ1-3; unclear D gene. V was trimmed by 5 bases and J by 0 bases, leaving 8 bases between them. This CDR3 spans 14 amino acids. Germline V gene sequence: CDR1 SGHAT, CDR2 FQNNGV. CDR3 protein: CASSHWASGNTIYF. The DNA of the CDR3 is TGTGCCAGCAGCCATTGGGCCTCTGGAAACACCATATATTTT.

The genes are TRBV7-8 and TRBJ2-3; D is undetermined. With 1 base removed from V and 0 bases from J, the gap between germline ends came to 8 bases. This CDR3 has 15 residues. Per germline, CDR1 SGHVS and CDR2 FQNEAQ. As DNA, the CDR3 is TGTGCCAGCAGCTTAGTTACCTACAGCACAGATACGCAGTATTTT. It translates to CASSLVTYSTDTQYF.

The CDR3 DNA follows: TGCGCCAGCAGCCAGCATACAGGTTTGGATTCAGATGGCTACACCTTC. Its protein product is CASSQHTGLDSDGYTF. The chain has TRBV4-3 and TRBJ1-2; D is possibly TRBD1 (5 bases). Looked up from germline, CDR1 is LGHNA and CDR2 is YSLEER. The CDR3 sequence is 16 residues long. V was trimmed by 3 bases and J by 6 bases, leaving 20 bases between them.

V usage is TRBV27 and J usage is TRBJ2-2; 9 bases are shared with TRBD2. The CDR3 runs to 17 residues. From germline, CDR1 is MNHEY and CDR2 SMNVEV (reference sequence). V shed 2 bases and J 2 bases; nucleotides not matched to a gene: 6. CDR3: CASSLIRLAENTGELFF. The CDR3 DNA sequence: TGTGCCAGCAGTTTAATCCGACTAGCGGAAAACACCGGGGAGCTGTTTTTT.

This clone was detected only once. This chain joins TRBV29-1 and TRBJ1-2, with TRBD1 as a possible D gene (5 bases). The CDR3 sequence is 14 residues long. Germline V gene lookup returns CDR1 SQVTM and CDR2 ANQGSEA. V was clipped by 0 bases and J by 4 bases, with 12 bases between them. CDR3 sequence (DNA): TGCAGCGTTGAAGACAACAGGAGTCTCTATGGCTACACCTTC. As protein: CSVEDNRSLYGYTF.

This clone showed up just once. V usage is TRBV6-6 and J usage is TRBJ2-3, with TRBD1 as a possible D gene (7 bases). Trimming removed 6 bases at V and 2 bases at J, with 15 bases between. The CDR3 runs to 15 residues. The germline gives CDR1 MNHNY, CDR2 SVGAGI (reference sequence). The DNA of the CDR3 is TGTGCCAGCAGCAAGGGGGCGGGAAACACAGATACGCAGTATTTT. Protein sequence: CASSKGAGNTDTQYF.

The chain combines TRBV11-2 with TRBJ2-7, with a tentative D call TRBD1 (5 bases). The CDR3 sequence is 15 residues long. The ends were cut back, 8 bases at V and 6 bases at J, with 23 bases in the middle. From germline, CDR1 is SGHAT and CDR2 FQNNGV. CDR3 sequence reads: CASRTVKGRVTEQYF. The CDR3 DNA reads as TGTGCCAGCCGGACCGTGAAGGGCAGGGTGACCGAGCAGTACTTC.

This clone was observed once. The CDR3 sequence: CASSLAGWQQETQYF. The CDR3 bases are TGCGCCAGCAGCTTGGCGGGGTGGCAACAAGAGACCCAGTACTTC. This chain connects TRBV5-1 to TRBJ2-5, with D tentatively TRBD2 (5 bases). The CDR3 runs to 15 residues. The germline V and J ends were trimmed by 0 bases and 2 bases, with 11 bases remaining between them. Germline-derived CDR1 and CDR2 are SGHRS and YFSETQ.

The chain combines TRBV19 with TRBJ2-7; D perhaps matches TRBD1 (5 bases). The CDR3 is made up of 13 amino acids. Germline V CDR1 and CDR2: LNHDA, SQIVND (reference sequence). V was cut by 5 bases and J by 5 bases, with 13 bases left in between. In DNA form, the CDR3 reads TGTGCCAGTAGTGGGGCATTATTTCACGAGCAGTACTTC. The encoded protein is CASSGALFHEQYF.

The chain is built from TRBV10-3 and TRBJ2-7; D uncertain. CDR3 size: 15 residues. Germline assignment: CDR1 ENHRY and CDR2 SYGVKD. V was trimmed by 6 bases and J by 5 bases, leaving 20 bases between them. For the CDR3, the DNA is TGTGCCATCAGCTTAAAGCCCCGGGCGGCCCACGAGCAGTACTTC. Amino acids: CAISLKPRAAHEQYF.

The V and J genes are TRBV14 and TRBJ2-1, with D hard to call. The CDR3 has 10 amino acids. The V gene lost 3 bases and the J gene lost 6 bases, with 0 bases spanning the gap. CDR1 and CDR2 from the germline V gene are SGHDN and FVKESK. The CDR3 DNA is TGTGCCAGCAGCCACAATGAGCAGTTCTTC. Protein product: CASSHNEQFF.

The chain links TRBV10-3 to TRBJ1-4, with D possibly being TRBD1 (5 bases). Germline CDR1 is ENHRY and CDR2 is SYGVKD. V was shortened by 5 bases and J by 0 bases, with 28 bases between the two germline ends. The CDR3 has 21 residues. The CDR3 loop is CAISKTAGISLSRATNEKLFF. The CDR3 nucleotides are TGTGCCATCAGTAAAACAGCAGGGATAAGTCTCTCGAGAGCAACTAATGAAAAACTGTTTTTT.

A word on this clone: Other DNA sequences within the sample encode an identical CDR3. The chain employs TRBV29-1 and TRBJ1-2; maybe TRBD1 (6 bases). V lost 3 bases and J lost 2, with 13 bases in between. Per the germline V gene, CDR1 is SQVTM and CDR2 is ANQGSEA. The CDR3 runs to 14 residues. CDR3 in amino acids: CSVDIQDSNYGYTF. The DNA for the CDR3 is TGCAGCGTTGATATTCAGGACAGCAACTATGGCTACACCTTC.

On this clone: The junction shows a germline mismatch at one end, possibly a read error. The chain combines TRBV27 with TRBJ2-7; 7 bases map to TRBD2. The CDR3 loop spans 15 amino acids. Germline V gene sequence: CDR1 MNHEY, CDR2 SMNVEV (reference sequence). The CDR3 loop reads CASSLQAPAGYEQCF. The CDR3 bases are TGTGCCAGCAGTTTACAAGCTCCAGCGGGGTACGAGCAGTGCTTC.

The chain recombines TRBV6-5 with TRBJ1-5; 8 bases line up with TRBD1. This CDR3 has 14 residues. V shed 7 bases, J shed 7 bases, and the junction held 9 bases outside the gene matches. CDR1 and CDR2 from the germline V gene are MNHEY and SVGAGI. The CDR3 sequence: CASMLGTGRQPQHF. The CDR3 region has the DNA TGTGCCAGCATGTTAGGGACAGGTAGACAGCCCCAGCATTTT.

The genes are TRBV5-5 and TRBJ1-5; 10 bases agree with TRBD1. The CDR3 covers 16 residues. Per the germline V gene, CDR1 is SGHKS and CDR2 is YYEKEE (reference sequence). Trimming took 5 bases from V and 2 from J; bases not matched to a gene: 7. CDR3 protein: CASSRTGGSGNQPQHF. In nucleotides, the CDR3 is TGTGCCAGCAGTCGGACAGGGGGATCAGGCAATCAGCCCCAGCATTTT. Full variable domain (rest looked up from reference TRBV5-5 and TRBJ1-5): DAGVTQSPTHLIKTRGQQVTLRCSPISGHKSVSWYQQVLGQGPQFIFQYYEKEERGRGNFPDRFSARQFPNYSSELNVNALLLGDSALYLCASSRTGGSGNQPQHFGDGTRLSIL.

CDR3 loop: CASSQDTAGGSYEQYF. The DNA for the CDR3 is TGCGCCAGCAGCCAAGATACAGCGGGAGGCTCCTACGAGCAGTACTTC. This chain uses TRBV4-3 with TRBJ2-7; 9 nucleotides align to TRBD2. Germline V gives CDR1 LGHNA, CDR2 YSLEER. The CDR3 is 16 residues long. The J segment lost 0 bases and the V segment lost 0 bases, leaving 3 bases of the junction unmatched.

The chain combines TRBV13 with TRBJ2-2, with 9 bases matching TRBD2. The junction had 11 bases not matched to a gene; V was cut back by 4 bases and J by 2 bases. There are 18 residues in the CDR3. Germline V gene data show CDR1 as PRHDT and CDR2 as FYEKMQ (reference sequence). Written as DNA, the CDR3 is TGTGCCAGCAGCTCCAATAGCGGGGGTTACTCAAACACCGGGGAGCTGTTTTTT. It codes for CASSSNSGGYSNTGELFF.

The rearrangement uses TRBV29-1 and TRBJ1-3, with D tentatively TRBD1 (6 bases). Germline V gene data show CDR1 as SQVTM and CDR2 as ANQGSEA. The CDR3 length is 16 residues. Deletions cut 2 bases from V and 0 bases from J, with 14 bases between. The CDR3 reads CSVELSGVPSGNTIYF. The DNA of the CDR3 is TGCAGCGTTGAATTATCAGGGGTTCCCTCTGGAAACACCATATATTTT. The variable domain in full, with the rest retrieved from reference TRBV29-1 and TRBJ1-3, is SAVISQKPSRDICQRGTSLTIQCQVDSQVTMMFWYRQQPGQSLTLIATANQGSEATYESGFVIDKFPISRPNLTFSTLTVSNMSPEDSSIYLCSVELSGVPSGNTIYFGEGSWLTVV.